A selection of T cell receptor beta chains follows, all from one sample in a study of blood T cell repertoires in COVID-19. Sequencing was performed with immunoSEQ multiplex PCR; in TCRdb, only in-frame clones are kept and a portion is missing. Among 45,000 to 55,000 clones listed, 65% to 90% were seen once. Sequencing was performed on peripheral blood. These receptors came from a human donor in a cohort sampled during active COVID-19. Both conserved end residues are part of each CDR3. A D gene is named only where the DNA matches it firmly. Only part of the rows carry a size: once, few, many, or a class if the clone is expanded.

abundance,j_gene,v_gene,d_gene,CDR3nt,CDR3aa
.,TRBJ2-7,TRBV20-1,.,TGCAGTGCTAGTAGAGCAGGGGCTTCCTACGAGCAGTACTTC,CSASRAGASYEQYF
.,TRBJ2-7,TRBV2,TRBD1,TGTGCCAGCAGGGACAGGGACAACGAGCAGTACTTC,CASRDRDNEQYF
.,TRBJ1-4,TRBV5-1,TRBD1,TGCGCCAGCAGCACTACCGGGACAGGGTCTGAAAAACTGTTTTTT,CASSTTGTGSEKLFF
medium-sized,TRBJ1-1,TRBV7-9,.,TGTGCCAGCCAGGGTTCCACTGAAGCTTTCTTT,CASQGSTEAFF
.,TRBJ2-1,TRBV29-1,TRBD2,TGCAGCGCGGGACTAGCGGGATCTGTAGATGAGCAGTTCTTC,CSAGLAGSVDEQFF
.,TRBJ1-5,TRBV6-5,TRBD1,TGTGCCAGCAGGACTACAGGGGATTCTCAGCCCCAGCATTTT,CASRTTGDSQPQHF
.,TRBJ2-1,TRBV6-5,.,TGTGCCAGCAGTTACCGGGGTCTCAATGAGCAGTTCTTC,CASSYRGLNEQFF
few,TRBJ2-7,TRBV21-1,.,TGTGCCAGCAGCACCAAAAACCCGGTTCCGGGACTAGCGGGAGGAGAGCAGTACTTC,CASSTKNPVPGLAGGEQYF
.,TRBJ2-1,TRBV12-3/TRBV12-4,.,TGTGCCAGCAGTTTAGCAGGGACAGAGCAGTTCTTC,CASSLAGTEQFF
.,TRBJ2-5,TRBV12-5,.,TGTGCTAGTGGTTTGGACAGATTCCAAGAGACCCAGTACTTC,CASGLDRFQETQYF
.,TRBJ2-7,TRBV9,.,TGTGCCAGCAGCGCCCGGACAGAAGAATACGAGCAGTACTTC,CASSARTEEYEQYF
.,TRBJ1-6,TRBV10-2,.,TGCGCCAGCAGGGGCAGGCCGAACTCCTATAATTCACCCCTCCACTTT,CASRGRPNSYNSPLHF
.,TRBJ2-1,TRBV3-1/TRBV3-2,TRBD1,TGTGCCAGCAGCCGTCGCGGGACAGGGAACAATGAGCAGTTCTTC,CASSRRGTGNNEQFF
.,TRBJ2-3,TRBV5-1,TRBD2,TGCGCCAGCGGAATTAGCGGGGGGAGCACAGATACGCAGTATTTT,CASGISGGSTDTQYF
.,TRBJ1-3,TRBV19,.,TGTGCCAGTAGTAACGGGAAGGGCGGAAACACCATATATTTT,CASSNGKGGNTIYF
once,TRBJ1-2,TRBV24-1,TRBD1,TGTGCCACCAGTGAGAGAGAAACAACCGGGACAGCTTATGGCTACACCTTC,CATSERETTGTAYGYTF
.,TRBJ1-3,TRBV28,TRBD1,TGTGCCAGCAGTCCGCCGGGACAGCACTCTGGAAACACCATATATTTT,CASSPPGQHSGNTIYF
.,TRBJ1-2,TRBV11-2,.,TGTGCCAGCACCTTCCATTACACCTTC,CASTFHYTF
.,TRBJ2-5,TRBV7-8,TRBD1,TGTGCCAGCAGCAACACAGGGGGTCTTCTCCAAGAGACCCAGTACTTC,CASSNTGGLLQETQYF
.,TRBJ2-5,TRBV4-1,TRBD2,TGCGCCAGCAGCGAAACCGGGACTAGCGGGGGGGCCGTAAGCCAAGAGACCCAGTACTTC,CASSETGTSGGAVSQETQYF
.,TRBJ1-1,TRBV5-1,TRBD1,TGCGCCAGCAGCTTTCGTACCAGGGGGTCCCTTGAAGCTTTCTTT,CASSFRTRGSLEAFF
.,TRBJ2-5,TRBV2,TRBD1,TGTGCCAGCAGTTTTAATCCGGGACAGCAAGAGACCCAGTACTTC,CASSFNPGQQETQYF
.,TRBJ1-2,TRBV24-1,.,TGTGCCACCAGTGATTTGCGTGCGAGCTATGGCTACACCTTC,CATSDLRASYGYTF
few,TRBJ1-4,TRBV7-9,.,TGTGCCAGCAGCTCCGGTACGGTTTCTAATGAAAAACTGTTTTTT,CASSSGTVSNEKLFF
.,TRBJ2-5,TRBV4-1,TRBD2,TGCGCCAGCAGCCTGAAGCGGGACGAAGAGACCCAGTACTTC,CASSLKRDEETQYF
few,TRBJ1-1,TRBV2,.,TGTGCCAGCAGTGAATATGAGGGTTTCGGCACTGAAGCTTTCTTT,CASSEYEGFGTEAFF